This T cell receptor beta chain was recovered during a study of T-cell reconstitution after alpha-beta-depleted transplantation in children. Findings and caveats of the study: As was reported, about two months after transplant, alpha-beta T cells came from several hundred expanded graft clones. In some patients, recipient T cells and intrathymic progenitors surviving conditioning explained high day-60 diversity. T-cell counts and diversity were attributed mostly to newly produced T cells one year after transplant.

Unique molecular identifiers tagged the TCRbeta library. Using its own MiXCR run on the PCR reads, TCRdb lists one record per CDR3 protein. In the table there are around 800,000 distinct CDR3 sequences, approximately 15% of which are singletons. Losses at the gene ends were 5 bases for V and 13 bases for J; bases not matched to a gene: 7. Germline V gives CDR1 ENHRY, CDR2 SYGVKD. There are 11 residues in the CDR3. This clonotype occurred a few times. What it binds is not known. The chain links TRBV10-3 to TRBJ1-2; 7 nucleotides agree with TRBD1. The sequences come from PBMCs, mostly from graft donor cells, collected 360 days after TCRalphabeta/CD19-depleted stem cell transplant. The TCR originated in a male patient aged 10 to 17 who had a stem cell transplant for acute lymphoblastic leukemia, so the T cells may come from the graft donor. CDR3 protein: CAISPGQDSTF. The CDR3 DNA reads TGTGCCATCAGTCCTGGACAGGACTCCACCTTC.